The next 25 T cell receptor beta chains were all read from a single sample in a study of blood T cell repertoires in COVID-19. The repertoire was sequenced with immunoSEQ multiplex PCR; TCRdb's copy has only in-frame clones and lacks some. In the table there are about 180,000 clones, about 81% of which are singletons. The specimen sequenced was peripheral blood. These receptors were collected from a woman older than 75 with COVID-19, enrolled during active disease.

The CDR3 region has the DNA TGTGCCAGTAGGCCCCTCCACAGCCGAACTGAAGCTTTCTTT. It is translated as CASRPLHSRTEAFF. V usage is TRBV19 and J usage is TRBJ1-1; D uncertain. Germline V lookup: CDR1 LNHDA, CDR2 SQIVND (reference sequence). The CDR3 has 14 residues. Deletions cut 6 bases from V and 5 bases from J, with 16 bases between.

This chain uses TRBV9 with TRBJ1-4; a possible D gene is TRBD1 (5 bases). The V end was cut by 1 base, the J end by 7 bases, with 14 bases between. The CDR3 has 15 residues. Germline loops: CDR1 SGDLS, CDR2 YYNGEE. The CDR3 reads CASSVHGREGEKLFF. DNA for the CDR3: TGTGCCAGCAGCGTACACGGCAGGGAAGGTGAAAAACTGTTTTTT.

The genes are TRBV28 and TRBJ2-5, with TRBD2 identical over 12 bases. The CDR3 contains 14 residues. Germline V lookup: CDR1 MDHEN, CDR2 SYDVKM. J gave up 4 bases and V 8 bases, and 5 bases lay outside the gene matches. This CDR3 is CASVPGLAGETQYF. The CDR3 DNA reads TGTGCCAGCGTCCCGGGACTAGCGGGAGAGACCCAGTACTTC. The variable domain in full, with the rest retrieved from reference TRBV28 and TRBJ2-5, is DVKVTQSSRYLVKRTGEKVFLECVQDMDHENMFWYRQDPGLGLRLIYFSYDVKMKEKGDIPEGYSVSREKKERFSLILESASTNQTSMYLCASVPGLAGETQYFGPGTRLLVL.

This rearrangement joins TRBV27 to TRBJ2-2, with D perhaps matching TRBD1 (5 bases). The V gene lost 5 bases and the J gene lost 4 bases, with 11 bases spanning the gap. This CDR3 has 14 amino acids. Per germline, CDR1 MNHEY and CDR2 SMNVEV (reference sequence). CDR3 sequence (DNA): TGTGCCAGCAGTCCAGGGTTTCTCACCGGGGAGCTGTTTTTT. It codes for CASSPGFLTGELFF.

The chain combines TRBV27 with TRBJ2-2; D not certain. The germline CDR1 and CDR2 sequences are MNHEY and SMNVEV (reference sequence). The CDR3 is 15 amino acids. Trimming stripped 3 bases from V and 1 base from J, with 9 bases between. DNA for the CDR3: TGTGCCAGCAGTTTCCTCCCCCGGAACACCGGGGAGCTGTTTTTT. As protein: CASSFLPRNTGELFF.

The chain uses TRBV7-9 and TRBJ2-3, with TRBD2 matching 12 bases. The trim removed 4 bases at V and 5 bases at J, leaving 10 bases unmatched. The CDR3 extends over 17 amino acids. Germline-derived CDR1 and CDR2 are SEHNR and FQNEAQ (reference sequence). DNA of the CDR3: TGTGCCAGCAGCTCCTCGACTAGCGGGAGAAATTTAGATACGCAGTATTTT. The encoded protein is CASSSSTSGRNLDTQYF.

This chain links TRBV19 with TRBJ2-5, with a weak D call TRBD2 (6 bases). V was pared by 2 bases and J by 5 bases, with 15 bases between. Per the germline V gene, CDR1 is LNHDA and CDR2 is SQIVND (reference sequence). This CDR3 comprises 15 residues. The CDR3 here is CASSISPGVDETQYF. CDR3 in DNA: TGTGCCAGTAGTATATCCCCGGGGGTTGACGAGACCCAGTACTTC.

This CDR3 reads CASSLSGTGYEQYF. The CDR3 nucleotides are TGTGCCAGCAGCTTATCCGGGACAGGATACGAGCAGTACTTC. V usage is TRBV7-8 and J usage is TRBJ2-7; 8 nucleotides agree with TRBD1. There are 14 residues in the CDR3. Trimming at V came to 2 bases and at J to 4 bases, leaving 4 bases not matched to a gene. The germline V gene encodes CDR1 SGHVS and CDR2 FQNEAQ.

The rearrangement uses TRBV6-5 and TRBJ2-7; 8 bases align to TRBD1. J was trimmed by 2 bases and V by 6 bases; bases with no gene match: 9. The CDR3 is 15 residues long. The germline V gene encodes CDR1 MNHEY and CDR2 SVGAGI. This CDR3 is CASRSPGTGTYEQYF. The CDR3, as DNA: TGTGCCAGCAGATCCCCCGGGACAGGTACCTACGAGCAGTACTTC.

This chain uses TRBV2 with TRBJ1-1; 8 bases map to TRBD1. The germline V gene encodes CDR1 SNHLY and CDR2 FYNNEI. There are 15 residues in the CDR3. V was pared by 8 bases and J by 3 bases, with 11 bases of the junction left unmatched. CDR3 amino acids: CASGTSEQGDTEAFF. The CDR3 nucleotides read TGTGCCAGCGGAACTTCTGAACAGGGGGACACTGAAGCTTTCTTT. Full variable domain (missing parts from reference TRBV2 and TRBJ1-1): EPEVTQTPSHQVTQMGQEVILRCVPISNHLYFYWYRQILGQKVEFLVSFYNNEISEKSEIFDDQFSVERPDGSNFTLKIRSTKLEDSAMYFCASGTSEQGDTEAFFGQGTRLTVV.

This clone was counted a few times. The chain recombines TRBV4-1 with TRBJ2-5, with D hard to call. Trimming removed 2 bases from V and 4 bases from J, with 2 bases in between. The CDR3 is 11 amino acids. The germline V gene has CDR1 MGHRA and CDR2 YSYEKL. The CDR3 nucleotides are TGCGCCAGCAGCCAACGAGAGACCCAGTACTTC. Translation gives CASSQRETQYF.

The count of this clone is one. Here the CDR3 reads CASSPPPGSNTGELFF. CDR3 bases: TGTGCCAGCTCACCACCACCGGGGTCGAACACCGGGGAGCTGTTTTTT. The chain recombines TRBV18 with TRBJ2-2; tentatively, D is TRBD2 (5 bases). This CDR3 contains 16 residues. Germline CDR1 reads KGHSH; CDR2 reads LQKENI. Trimming cost V 0 bases and J 0 bases, with 8 bases left between them.

The chain is built from TRBV5-6 and TRBJ2-7; D is unclear. Germline values: CDR1 SGHDT, CDR2 YYEEEE. Trimming stripped 1 base from V and 4 bases from J, with 6 bases between. This CDR3 contains 12 residues. The CDR3 nucleotides read TGTGCCAGCAGCTTGTACTTATACGAGCAGTACTTC. It codes for CASSLYLYEQYF.

The chain carries TRBV7-8 and TRBJ2-1, with 12 positions matching TRBD2. V was clipped by 4 bases and J by 4 bases; unmatched bases: 2. Per germline, CDR1 SGHVS and CDR2 FQNEAQ. This CDR3 comprises 15 residues. The CDR3 DNA sequence: TGTGCCAGCAGCTCTGGACTAGCGGGATACAATGAGCAGTTCTTC. It codes for CASSSGLAGYNEQFF.

This clone was seen only once. The chain combines TRBV19 with TRBJ1-4; D is perhaps TRBD1 (6 bases). V lost 7 bases, J lost 0 bases, and 12 bases lay in between. Germline CDR1 reads LNHDA; CDR2 reads SQIVND (reference sequence). CDR3 length: 15 residues. The CDR3 DNA follows: TGTGCCAGTACTTCAGGGGTTGCAACTAATGAAAAACTGTTTTTT. Its translation is CASTSGVATNEKLFF.

This CDR3 is CASSPPRGSSGNTIYF. CDR3 sequence (DNA): TGTGCCAGCTCACCACCGCGCGGGAGCTCTGGAAACACCATATATTTT. The chain couples TRBV18 to TRBJ1-3; no definite D call. Germline loops: CDR1 KGHSH, CDR2 LQKENI. Trimming took 0 bases from V and 0 from J, leaving 9 bases between them. The CDR3 sequence is 16 residues long.

The chain combines TRBV7-2 with TRBJ1-5; no clear D gene. Trimming shortened V by 1 base and J by 6 bases, and 10 bases separated the two germline ends. This CDR3 is built from 14 residues. Germline CDR1 reads SGHTA; CDR2 reads FQGNSA. For the CDR3, the DNA is TGTGCCAGCAGCTTAGGGACTTCGGGTCAGCCCCAGCATTTT. It is translated as CASSLGTSGQPQHF.

The V gene is TRBV7-9, the J gene TRBJ2-7; perhaps TRBD1 as D (7 bases). CDR3 length equals 14 residues. Germline V gene data show CDR1 as SEHNR and CDR2 as FQNEAQ (reference sequence). Between the trimmed V and J ends, which lost 8 bases and 0 bases, there was a span of 14 bases. CDR3 in amino acids: CASDGGGSSYEQYF. Written as DNA, the CDR3 is TGTGCCAGCGATGGAGGGGGCAGCTCCTACGAGCAGTACTTC.

The chain joins TRBV4-2 to TRBJ1-1, with 8 bases lining up with TRBD1. V lost 3 bases and J lost 6; bases outside the gene matches: 9. Germline CDR1 reads LGHNA; CDR2 reads YNFKEQ. CDR3 length equals 15 residues. The CDR3 sequence: CASSHRAGQGPEAFF. CDR3 nucleotide sequence: TGTGCCAGCAGCCACAGGGCAGGACAGGGACCTGAAGCTTTCTTT.

This clone was recorded only once. This chain joins TRBV11-3 and TRBJ2-2; the match to TRBD2 covers 8 bases. CDR3 size: 16 residues. From germline, CDR1 is SGHNT and CDR2 YENEEA. V shed 1 base, J shed 1 base, and the junction held 2 bases outside the gene matches. The CDR3 nucleotides are TGTGCCAGCAGCTTAGCGGGGGGGATGAACACCGGGGAGCTGTTTTTT. As protein: CASSLAGGMNTGELFF.

The chain carries TRBV2 and TRBJ2-7; a weak D match, TRBD1 (5 bases). This CDR3 spans 12 amino acids. Germline CDR1 reads SNHLY; CDR2 reads FYNNEI. With 4 bases removed from V and 3 bases from J, the gap between germline ends came to 7 bases. The CDR3 bases are TGTGCCAGCAGTGCTCAGGGCTACGAGCAGTACTTC. Its translation: CASSAQGYEQYF.

CDR3 protein: CASSISSPHEQYF. The CDR3 DNA sequence: TGTGCCAGCTCAATTAGCTCCCCCCACGAGCAGTACTTC. V gene TRBV18 combines with J gene TRBJ2-7, with unresolved D. This CDR3 has 13 residues. The germline V gene has CDR1 KGHSH and CDR2 LQKENI. The V gene lost 5 bases and the J gene lost 5 bases, with 13 bases spanning the gap.

V usage is TRBV24-1 and J usage is TRBJ1-1; D possibly corresponds to TRBD1 (5 bases). The CDR3 has 14 amino acids. CDR1 and CDR2 (germline): KGHDR, SFDVKD. Trimming cost V 2 bases and J 2 bases, with 8 bases left between them. CDR3 residues: CATSDSGTNTEAFF. The CDR3 bases are TGTGCCACCAGTGATTCGGGGACTAACACTGAAGCTTTCTTT.

The CDR3 here is CASMMGGRIEQFF. The CDR3 DNA reads as TGTGCCAGCATGATGGGGGGGCGGATTGAGCAGTTCTTC. This sequence joins TRBV6-5 and TRBJ2-1, with D maybe TRBD2 (7 bases). Trimming removed 7 bases from V and 9 bases from J, with 16 bases in between. In germline, CDR1 is MNHEY, CDR2 SVGAGI. CDR3 length equals 13 residues.

The gene calls are TRBV28 and TRBJ2-3, with 7 bases aligning to TRBD1. The CDR3 sequence is 16 residues long. CDR1 and CDR2 (germline): MDHEN, SYDVKM. V shed 1 base and J 3 bases; nucleotides not matched to a gene: 7. The CDR3 sequence: CASSLSLRQGTDTQYF. CDR3 bases: TGTGCCAGCAGTTTATCCCTCCGACAGGGAACAGATACGCAGTATTTT.